This T cell receptor (beta chain) was recorded in a study of T-cell memory formation after mild COVID-19. Notes on this clonotype: Its target is unknown.

Findings of the study overall: Chiefly within CM and EM were the contracting CD4+ clones; CD8+ ones were within EMRA.

The CDR3 consists of 15 residues. The germline V gene has CDR1 MNHEY and CDR2 SMNVEV (reference sequence). Trimming stripped 1 base from V and 1 base from J, with 10 bases between. Using its own MiXCR run on the 5' RACE reads, TCRdb lists one record per CDR3 protein. The data contain about 350,000 distinct CDR3 sequences, 12% to 15% of them singletons. The TCR comes from a man younger than 30 who had mild COVID-19 (a few samples of this study predate the infection). Cell type and time point are not known. Sequencing was carried out using PBMCs or a T cell subset sorted from them (not recorded which). The chain uses TRBV27 and TRBJ1-1; D remains ambiguous. The CDR3 DNA is TGTGCCAGCAGTTTATTTCGGGGTAAGAACACTGAAGCTTTCTTT. Amino acids: CASSLFRGKNTEAFF.